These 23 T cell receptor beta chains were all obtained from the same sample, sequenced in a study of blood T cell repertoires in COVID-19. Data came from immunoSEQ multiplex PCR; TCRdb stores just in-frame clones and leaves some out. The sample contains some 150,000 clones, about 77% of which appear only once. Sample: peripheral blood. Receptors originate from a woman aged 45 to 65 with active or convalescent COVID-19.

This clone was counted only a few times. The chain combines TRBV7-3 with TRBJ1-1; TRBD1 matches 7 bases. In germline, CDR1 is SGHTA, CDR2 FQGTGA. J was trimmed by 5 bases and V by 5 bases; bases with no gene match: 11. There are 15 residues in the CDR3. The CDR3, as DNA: TGTGCCAGCAGCCCCACCGGTGACAGGGTTACTGAAGCTTTCTTT. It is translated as CASSPTGDRVTEAFF.

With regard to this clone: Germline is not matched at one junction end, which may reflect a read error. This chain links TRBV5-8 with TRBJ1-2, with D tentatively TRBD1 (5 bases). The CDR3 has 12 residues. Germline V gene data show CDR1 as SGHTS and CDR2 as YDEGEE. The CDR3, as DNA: TGTGCCAGCAGCTTGTTAGGCAGGGAAGGCTCCTTC. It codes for CASSLLGREGSF.

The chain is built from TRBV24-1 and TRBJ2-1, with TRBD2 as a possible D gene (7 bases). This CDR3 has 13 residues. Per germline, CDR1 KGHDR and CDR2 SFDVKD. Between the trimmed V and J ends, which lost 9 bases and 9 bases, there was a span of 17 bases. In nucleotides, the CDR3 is TGTGCCACCGGTTTGGGGGGGCCCAGTGAGCAGTTCTTC. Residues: CATGLGGPSEQFF.

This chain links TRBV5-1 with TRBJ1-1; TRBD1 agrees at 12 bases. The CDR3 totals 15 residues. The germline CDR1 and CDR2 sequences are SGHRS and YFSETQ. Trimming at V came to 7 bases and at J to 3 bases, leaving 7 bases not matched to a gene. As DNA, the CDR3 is TGCGCCAGCCAGCGGGGACAGGGGGCGTACACTGAAGCTTTCTTT. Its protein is CASQRGQGAYTEAFF.

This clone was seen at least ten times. CDR3 region: CASRYRYPNTEAFF. The CDR3 DNA is TGTGCCAGCAGATACAGGTACCCGAACACTGAAGCTTTCTTT. The chain is built from TRBV28 and TRBJ1-1, with D maybe TRBD1 (5 bases). Germline values: CDR1 MDHEN, CDR2 SYDVKM. V was shortened by 6 bases and J by 1 base, with 12 bases between the two germline ends. CDR3 length: 14 residues. The whole variable domain, filled in from reference TRBV28 and TRBJ1-1, reads DVKVTQSSRYLVKRTGEKVFLECVQDMDHENMFWYRQDPGLGLRLIYFSYDVKMKEKGDIPEGYSVSREKKERFSLILESASTNQTSMYLCASRYRYPNTEAFFGQGTRLTVV.

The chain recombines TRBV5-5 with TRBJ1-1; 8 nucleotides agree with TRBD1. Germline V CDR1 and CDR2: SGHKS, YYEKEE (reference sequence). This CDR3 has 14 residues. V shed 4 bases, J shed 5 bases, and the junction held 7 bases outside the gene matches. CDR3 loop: CASSLDRVKTEAFF. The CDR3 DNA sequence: TGTGCCAGCAGCCTGGACAGGGTAAAAACTGAAGCTTTCTTT.

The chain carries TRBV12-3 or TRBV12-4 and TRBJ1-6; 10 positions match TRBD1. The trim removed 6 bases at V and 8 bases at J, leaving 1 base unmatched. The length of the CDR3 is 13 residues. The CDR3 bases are TGTGCCAGCAGGGGACAGGGGTATTCACCCCTCCACTTT. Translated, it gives CASRGQGYSPLHF.

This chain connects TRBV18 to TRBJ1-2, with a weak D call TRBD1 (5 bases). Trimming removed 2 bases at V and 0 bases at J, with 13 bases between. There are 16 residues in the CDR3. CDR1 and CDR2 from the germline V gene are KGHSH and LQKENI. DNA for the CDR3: TGTGCCAGCTCACCAGGGGGGAATCCAGCTAACTATGGCTACACCTTC. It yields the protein CASSPGGNPANYGYTF.

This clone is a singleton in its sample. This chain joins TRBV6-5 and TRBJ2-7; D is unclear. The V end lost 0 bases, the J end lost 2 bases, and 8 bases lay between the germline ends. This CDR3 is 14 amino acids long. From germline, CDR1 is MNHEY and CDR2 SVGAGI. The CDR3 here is CASSYSRSPYEQYF. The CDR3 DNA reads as TGTGCCAGCAGTTACTCGAGGAGCCCCTACGAGCAGTACTTC.

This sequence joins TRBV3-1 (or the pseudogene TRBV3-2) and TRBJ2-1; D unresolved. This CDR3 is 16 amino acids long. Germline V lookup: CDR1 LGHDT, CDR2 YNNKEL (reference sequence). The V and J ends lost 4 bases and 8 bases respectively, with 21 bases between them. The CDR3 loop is CASSPTFHLSGDEQFF. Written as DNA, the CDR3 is TGTGCCAGCAGCCCGACCTTTCATCTCTCTGGAGATGAGCAGTTCTTC.

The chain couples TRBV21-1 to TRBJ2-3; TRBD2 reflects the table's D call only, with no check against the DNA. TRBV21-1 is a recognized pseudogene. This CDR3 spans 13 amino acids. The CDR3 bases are TGTGCCACCACCCGTGTACGGGCAGATACGCAGTATTTT. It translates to CATTRVRADTQYF.

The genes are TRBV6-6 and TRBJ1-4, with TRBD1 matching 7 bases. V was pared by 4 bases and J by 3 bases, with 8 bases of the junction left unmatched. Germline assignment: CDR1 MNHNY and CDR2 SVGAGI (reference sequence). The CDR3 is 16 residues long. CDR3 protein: CASSSTGAPANEKLFF. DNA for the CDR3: TGTGCCAGCAGTTCCACAGGGGCACCAGCTAATGAAAAACTGTTTTTT.

The CDR3 is CASSLEQGHPGEQYF. CDR3 coding DNA: TGCGCCAGCAGCTTGGAACAGGGCCACCCTGGCGAGCAGTACTTC. This chain joins TRBV5-1 and TRBJ2-7, with TRBD1 as a possible D gene (6 bases). Germline V CDR1 and CDR2: SGHRS, YFSETQ. The CDR3 is 15 amino acids. With 0 bases removed from V and 6 bases from J, the gap between germline ends came to 16 bases.

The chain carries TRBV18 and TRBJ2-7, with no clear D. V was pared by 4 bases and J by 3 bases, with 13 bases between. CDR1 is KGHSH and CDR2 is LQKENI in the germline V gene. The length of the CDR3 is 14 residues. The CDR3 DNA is TGTGCCAGCTCACTAGACACGAAATACTACGAGCAGTACTTC. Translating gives CASSLDTKYYEQYF.

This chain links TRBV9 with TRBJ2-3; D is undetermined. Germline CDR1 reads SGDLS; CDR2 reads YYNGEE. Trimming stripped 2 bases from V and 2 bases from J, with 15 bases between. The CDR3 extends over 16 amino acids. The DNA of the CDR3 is TGTGCCAGCAGCGTTGAGTTTACAGAATTCACAGATACGCAGTATTTT. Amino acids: CASSVEFTEFTDTQYF.

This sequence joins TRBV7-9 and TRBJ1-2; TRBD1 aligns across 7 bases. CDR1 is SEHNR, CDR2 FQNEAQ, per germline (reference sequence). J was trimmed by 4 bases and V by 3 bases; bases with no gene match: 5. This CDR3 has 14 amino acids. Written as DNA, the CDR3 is TGTGCCAGCAGCTTCGGGGACAGAACCTATGGCTACACCTTC. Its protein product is CASSFGDRTYGYTF.

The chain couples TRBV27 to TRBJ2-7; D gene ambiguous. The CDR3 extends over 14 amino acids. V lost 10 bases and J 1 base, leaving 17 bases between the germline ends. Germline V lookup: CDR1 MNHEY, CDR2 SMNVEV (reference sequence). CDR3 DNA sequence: TGTGCCAATCCTAGACCTGTCAAGTCCTACGAGCAGTACTTC. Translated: CANPRPVKSYEQYF.

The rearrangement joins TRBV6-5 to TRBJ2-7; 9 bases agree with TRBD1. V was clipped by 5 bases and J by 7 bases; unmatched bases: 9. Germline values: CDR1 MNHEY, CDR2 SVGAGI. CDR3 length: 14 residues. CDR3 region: CASSRGQGQGEQYF. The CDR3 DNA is TGTGCCAGCAGTCGAGGACAGGGGCAGGGGGAGCAGTACTTC.

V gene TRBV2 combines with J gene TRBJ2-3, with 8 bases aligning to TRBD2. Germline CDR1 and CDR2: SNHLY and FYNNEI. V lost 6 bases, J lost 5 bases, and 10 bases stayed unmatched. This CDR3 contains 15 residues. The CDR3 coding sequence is TGTGCCAGCAGGGCCCAGCGGGGGATTCAAGATACGCAGTATTTT. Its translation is CASRAQRGIQDTQYF.

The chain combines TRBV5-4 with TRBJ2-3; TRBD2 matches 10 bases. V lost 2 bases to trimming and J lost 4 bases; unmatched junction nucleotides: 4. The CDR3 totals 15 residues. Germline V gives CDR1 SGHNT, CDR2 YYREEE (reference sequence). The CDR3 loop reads CASSLAGGLADTQYF. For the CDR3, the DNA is TGTGCCAGCAGCTTAGCGGGGGGGCTCGCAGATACGCAGTATTTT.

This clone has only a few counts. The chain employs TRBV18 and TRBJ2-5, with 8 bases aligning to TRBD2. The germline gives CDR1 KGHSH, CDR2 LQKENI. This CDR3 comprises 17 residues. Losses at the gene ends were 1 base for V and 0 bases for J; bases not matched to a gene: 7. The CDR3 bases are TGTGCCAGCTCACCACGGAGGGCGGGAGGATACCAAGAGACCCAGTACTTC. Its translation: CASSPRRAGGYQETQYF.

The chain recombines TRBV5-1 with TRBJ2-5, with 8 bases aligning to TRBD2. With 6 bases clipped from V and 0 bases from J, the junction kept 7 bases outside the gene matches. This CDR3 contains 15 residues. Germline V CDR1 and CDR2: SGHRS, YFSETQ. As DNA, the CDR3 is TGCGCCAGCACGGGGGGGGCGGGACACCAAGAGACCCAGTACTTC. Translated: CASTGGAGHQETQYF.

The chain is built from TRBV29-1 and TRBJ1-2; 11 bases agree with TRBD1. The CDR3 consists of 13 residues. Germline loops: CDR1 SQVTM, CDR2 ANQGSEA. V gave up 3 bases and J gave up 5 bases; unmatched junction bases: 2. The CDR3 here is CSVDGQGAYGYTF. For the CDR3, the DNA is TGCAGCGTTGATGGACAGGGGGCTTATGGCTACACCTTC. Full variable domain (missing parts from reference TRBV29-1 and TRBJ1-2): SAVISQKPSRDICQRGTSLTIQCQVDSQVTMMFWYRQQPGQSLTLIATANQGSEATYESGFVIDKFPISRPNLTFSTLTVSNMSPEDSSIYLCSVDGQGAYGYTFGSGTRLTVV.